This T cell receptor (beta chain) was captured by sequencing in a study of T-cell memory formation after mild COVID-19 (dated by TCRdb to 2020 to 2023). About the investigation overall: TCR sequence clusters from the two donors were largely donor specific. T-cell clones expanding and contracting after mild COVID-19 in two donors were tracked by longitudinal TCRalpha and TCRbeta repertoire sequencing. Two young, previously healthy adult volunteers made up the cohort, one male and one female. Overall results and qualifications from the work: Contracting CD4+ clones were located mainly in the CM and EM memory subsets, whereas CD8+ clones were found to be enriched in EMRA. SARS-CoV-2 specificity was not confirmed for the second-wave clones peaking on day 37. From day 15 to 85, contracting clones showed balanced CD4/CD8 phenotypes, whereas a second wave of clones that expanded from day 15 to 37 leaned towards CD4+. The detection of some responding clones in pre-infection memory suggests that pre-existing cross-reactive memory T cells joined the SARS-CoV-2 response. Only a couple of mild cases were covered by the study, and larger cohorts that include severe cases with pre-infection samples were considered necessary.

Sequenced on an Illumina NovaSeq 6000. Using 5'RACE with constant-segment primers, TCRalpha and TCRbeta cDNA libraries were constructed, with sample barcodes and unique molecular identifiers added in the process. Trizol reagent was used to extract RNA from every sample. The libraries were amplified in two PCR steps, and the second step added a second sample barcode and Illumina TruSeq adapters. Libraries were sequenced on an Illumina NovaSeq with 2 x 150 bp paired-end reads. The paper's processing steps were these. Demultiplexing of reads and collapsing into UMI-guided consensus sequences were performed with migec v1.2.7. With mixcr v2.1.11, UMI consensuses were aligned to TRA and TRB V and J templates and assembled into clonotypes. A clonotype was counted as expanded or contracted only when both edgeR and NoisET called the clonotype significant, with the noise models trained on biological replicates. For edgeR calls, the thresholds were a false discovery rate-adjusted p below 0.01 and a log2 fold-change of 1. As an exploratory analysis of dynamics, max-normalized trajectories of the 1000 most abundant clonotypes were examined by PCA with hierarchical clustering. The CD4 or CD8 phenotype of responding clones was assigned using the separately sequenced CD4+ and CD8+ repertoires. Using fastp at Q25 and MiXCR, TCRdb reprocessed the public reads and kept productive beta chains. Records with the same CDR3 protein are collapsed into one entry carrying the most frequent genes and DNA. V and J calls and clone size were set by TCRdb, not the authors. Across this sample there are approximately 190,000 distinct CDR3 sequences, with about a sixth seen only once. The top ten hold around 2.4% of the sample.

A remark on this clonotype: Its antigen has not been determined. Per-base quality was not reported, and no clone a single base away is much larger than it.

Spanning cysteine to phenylalanine, the CDR3 consists of 15 amino acids. Kept here is only the CDR3 DNA, which spans 45 bases and is read in frame from base 1. CDR1 and CDR2, per the germline V gene, are SGHRS and YFSETQ. V and J are trimmed by 4 bases and 5 bases, and the gene matches miss 10 bases of the junction. PBMCs were isolated by Ficoll-Paque density gradient centrifugation. This receptor was identified in an adult woman who had mild COVID-19 (a few samples of this study predate the infection). The sample titles of this study are shuffled in the database, so cell type and time point are left out; the donor was told from shared clones. In this chain, TRBV5-1 is recombined with TRBJ1-1; 8 of the junction bases match TRBD1. The specimen was PBMCs or a T cell subset sorted from them (not recorded which). The nucleotides read TGCGCCAGCAGCCCACAAGGACAGGGAGGAACTGAAGCTTTCTTT. It encodes CASSPQGQGGTEAFF.